This TCR beta chain was captured by sequencing in a study of control samples from healthy donors and cancer patients. Sequenced by immunoSEQ multiplex PCR; TCRdb stores in-frame clones only, minus some. The sample has about 34,000 clones; approximately 90% are singletons. CDR3 length equals 13 residues. CDR1 and CDR2 from the germline V gene are LNHDA and SQIVND (reference sequence). J was trimmed by 8 bases and V by 8 bases; bases with no gene match: 10. This TCR came from a woman in her thirties or forties with lung cancer. The sample comprised PBMCs. This chain connects TRBV19 to TRBJ1-2; 8 positions agree with TRBD1. CDR3 DNA: TGTGCCAGTGGAGAGGACAGGGATAGCGGCTACACCTTC. This translates into CASGEDRDSGYTF. Combining the CDR3 with reference TRBV19 and TRBJ1-2 gives the whole variable domain DGGITQSPKYLFRKEGQNVTLSCEQNLNHDAMYWYRQDPGQGLRLIYYSQIVNDFQKGDIAEGYSVSREKKESFPLTVTSAQKNPTAFYLCASGEDRDSGYTFGSGTRLTVV.